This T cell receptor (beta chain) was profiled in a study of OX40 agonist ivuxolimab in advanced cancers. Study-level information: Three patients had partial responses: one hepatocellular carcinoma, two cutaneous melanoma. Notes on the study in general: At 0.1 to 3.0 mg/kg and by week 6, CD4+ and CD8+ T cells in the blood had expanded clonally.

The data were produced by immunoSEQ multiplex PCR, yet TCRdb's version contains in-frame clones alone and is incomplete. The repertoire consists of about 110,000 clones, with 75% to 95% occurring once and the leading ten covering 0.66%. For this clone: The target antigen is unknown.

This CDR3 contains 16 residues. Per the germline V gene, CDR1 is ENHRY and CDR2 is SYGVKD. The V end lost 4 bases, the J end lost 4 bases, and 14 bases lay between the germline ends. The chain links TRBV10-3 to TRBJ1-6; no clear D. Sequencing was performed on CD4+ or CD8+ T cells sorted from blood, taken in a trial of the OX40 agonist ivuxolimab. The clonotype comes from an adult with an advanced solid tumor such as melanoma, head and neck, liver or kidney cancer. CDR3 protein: CAISGGSALYNSPLHF. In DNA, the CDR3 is TGTGCCATCAGTGGTGGGAGCGCTCTGTATAATTCACCCCTCCACTTT.